Included here is one T cell receptor (beta chain) sequence, with context. What it binds is not known. This sample was taken from a study of T cells in Graves' hyperthyroidism and ophthalmopathy. Findings and limits, study-wide: Ophthalmopathy was model-predicted a median about six months pre-onset.

TCR beta CDR3 sequences were amplified from RNA transcripts. The HTBI primer set drove a first-round RT-PCR of the TCR CDR3. TCRdb fed the multiplex PCR reads into MiXCR, producing one record per CDR3 protein. The sample includes 450,000 to 650,000 distinct CDR3 sequences, roughly a sixth of them seen just once. The sample taken for sequencing was blood. This TCR derives from a woman between 18 and 29 years old with Graves' ophthalmopathy.

CDR3 nucleotide sequence: TGTGCCAGCAGTGGGGGGACTAGACCCTACGAGCAGTACTTC. Residues: CASSGGTRPYEQYF. V usage is TRBV25-1 and J usage is TRBJ2-7; TRBD2 matches at 8 bases. V trimming: 4 bases; J trimming: 2 bases; junction bases outside the gene matches: 4. Germline-derived CDR1 and CDR2 are MGHDK and SYGVNS. This CDR3 spans 14 amino acids.